Below, 6 T cell receptor beta chains from the same sample are listed, as sequenced in a study of CD8+ T cells in alopecia areata. This sample's treatment: oral pan-JAK inhibitor, 5-10 mg twice daily. Once RNA had been extracted, it was reverse transcribed into cDNA to act as the sequencing template. Repertoires were generated with immunoSEQ multiplex PCR, while TCRdb's copy carries only in-frame clones and drops some. The sample has about 120,000 clones, 50% to 55% seen once. Sequences were derived from CD4+ T cells sorted from blood, sampled at week 4, from a patient treated with tofacitinib. These receptors all come from a human donor with alopecia areata.

The chain uses TRBV7-2 and TRBJ1-2, with TRBD1 identical over 7 bases. The CDR3 runs to 14 residues. V lost 5 bases and J lost 4; bases outside the gene matches: 7. CDR1 is SGHTA and CDR2 is FQGNSA in the germline V gene. The CDR3 DNA is TGTGCCAGCAGCCGTGAGGCAGGGGGCTATGGCTACACCTTC. Its translation is CASSREAGGYGYTF.

The chain couples TRBV30 to TRBJ1-2; no reliable D call. The CDR3 loop spans 12 amino acids. V was shortened by 0 bases and J by 6 bases, with 8 bases between the two germline ends. Germline CDR1 GTSNPN, CDR2 SVGIG (reference sequence). CDR3 nucleotides: TGTGCCTGGAGTGTGGGGAAGAATGGCTACACCTTC. Encoded protein: CAWSVGKNGYTF.

The chain employs TRBV7-8 and TRBJ1-5; TRBD1 might be the D (6 bases). Trimming left V 1 base short and J 2 bases short, with 6 bases between. This CDR3 is built from 14 residues. CDR1 is SGHVS, CDR2 FQNEAQ, per germline. DNA of the CDR3: TGTGCCAGCAGCTTAGACAGGGGCAATCAGCCCCAGCATTTT. It encodes CASSLDRGNQPQHF.

This clone was seen a handful of times. Other DNA sequences of this sample code for an identical CDR3. The chain has TRBV7-6 and TRBJ2-7; D remains ambiguous. Germline CDR1 is SGHVS and CDR2 is FNYEAQ. The V end was cut by 1 base, the J end by 0 bases, with 10 bases between. The CDR3 extends over 15 amino acids. The DNA for the CDR3 is TGTGCCAGCAGCTTAGAGGACGGCTTCTCCTACGAGCAGTACTTC. This translates into CASSLEDGFSYEQYF.

The V call is TRBV11-2, the J call TRBJ2-5; TRBD2 matches at 8 bases. Near its end, the DNA agrees better with TRBJ2-7, so the J call may be wrong. This CDR3 region has 15 residues. Germline CDR1 SGHAT, CDR2 FQNNGV. In DNA form, the CDR3 reads TGTGCCAGCAGCCCCTTCGGCGGGAGGTCCTACGAGCAGTACTTC. Its protein product is CASSPFGGRSYEQYF.

This clone has a handful of counts. The rearrangement joins TRBV19 to TRBJ2-2; 7 bases align to TRBD2. This CDR3 is 19 amino acids long. V trimming: 5 bases; J trimming: 0 bases; junction bases outside the gene matches: 15. Germline values: CDR1 LNHDA, CDR2 SQIVND (reference sequence). The CDR3 DNA reads as TGTGCCAGTAGTGCCCGGGTTAATAGCGGGCTCGCGAACACCGGGGAGCTGTTTTTT. Residues: CASSARVNSGLANTGELFF. Full variable domain (rest looked up from reference TRBV19 and TRBJ2-2): DGGITQSPKYLFRKEGQNVTLSCEQNLNHDAMYWYRQDPGQGLRLIYYSQIVNDFQKGDIAEGYSVSREKKESFPLTVTSAQKNPTAFYLCASSARVNSGLANTGELFFGEGSRLTVL.